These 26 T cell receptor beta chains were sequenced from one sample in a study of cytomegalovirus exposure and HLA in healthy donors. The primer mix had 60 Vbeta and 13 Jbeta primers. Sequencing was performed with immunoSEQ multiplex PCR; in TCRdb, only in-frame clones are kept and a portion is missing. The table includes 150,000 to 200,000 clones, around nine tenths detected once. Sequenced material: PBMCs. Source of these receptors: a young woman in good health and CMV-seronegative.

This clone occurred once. The CDR3 nucleotides read TGTGCCAGCAGCTTGGGAGGGGGCGACAGCTACGAGCAGTACTTC. Translation gives CASSLGGGDSYEQYF. The chain combines TRBV5-4 with TRBJ2-7; TRBD1 agrees at 7 bases. Germline-derived CDR1 and CDR2 are SGHNT and YYREEE (reference sequence). The trim removed 0 bases at V and 3 bases at J, leaving 6 bases unmatched. This CDR3 has 15 residues.

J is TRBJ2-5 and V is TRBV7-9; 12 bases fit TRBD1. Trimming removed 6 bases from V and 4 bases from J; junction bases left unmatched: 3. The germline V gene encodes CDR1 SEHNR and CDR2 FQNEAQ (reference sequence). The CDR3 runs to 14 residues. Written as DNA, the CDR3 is TGTGCCAGCAGGGGACAGGGGGCTAGAGAGACCCAGTACTTC. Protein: CASRGQGARETQYF.

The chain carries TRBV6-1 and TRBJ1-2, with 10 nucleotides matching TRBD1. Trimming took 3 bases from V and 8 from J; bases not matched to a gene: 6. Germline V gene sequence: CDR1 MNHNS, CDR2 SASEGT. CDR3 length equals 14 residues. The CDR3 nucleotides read TGTGCCAGCAGTGATTGGACAGGGGGTCAGGGCTACACCTTC. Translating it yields CASSDWTGGQGYTF.

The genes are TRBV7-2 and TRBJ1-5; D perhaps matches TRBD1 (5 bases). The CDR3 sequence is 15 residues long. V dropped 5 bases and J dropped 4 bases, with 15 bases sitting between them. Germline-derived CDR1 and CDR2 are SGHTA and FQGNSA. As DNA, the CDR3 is TGTGCCAGCAGCGTATCGCGGGGGGGGAATCAGCCCCAGCATTTT. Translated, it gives CASSVSRGGNQPQHF.

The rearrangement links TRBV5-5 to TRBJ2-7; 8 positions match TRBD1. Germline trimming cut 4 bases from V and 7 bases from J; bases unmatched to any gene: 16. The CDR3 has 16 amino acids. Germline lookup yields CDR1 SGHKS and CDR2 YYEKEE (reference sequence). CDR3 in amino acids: CASSPAWGQVQWEQYF. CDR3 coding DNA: TGTGCCAGCAGCCCAGCGTGGGGACAGGTGCAATGGGAGCAGTACTTC.

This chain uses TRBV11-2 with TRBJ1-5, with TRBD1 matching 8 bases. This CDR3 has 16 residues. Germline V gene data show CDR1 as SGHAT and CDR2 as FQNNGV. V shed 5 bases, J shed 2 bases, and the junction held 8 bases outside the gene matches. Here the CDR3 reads CASSPNTGGGNQPQHF. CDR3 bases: TGTGCCAGCAGCCCGAACACAGGGGGTGGCAATCAGCCCCAGCATTTT. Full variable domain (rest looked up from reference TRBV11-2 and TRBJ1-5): EAGVAQSPRYKIIEKRQSVAFWCNPISGHATLYWYQQILGQGPKLLIQFQNNGVVDDSQLPKDRFSAERLKGVDSTLKIQPAKLEDSAVYLCASSPNTGGGNQPQHFGDGTRLSIL.

Written as DNA, the CDR3 is TGCGCCAGCTGGACAGGGGGACGGTCATTAAGTGAGCAGTTCTTC. This sequence encodes CASWTGGRSLSEQFF. The chain joins TRBV23-1 to TRBJ2-1; 10 bases align to TRBD1. TRBV23-1 is given ORF status, its function remaining uncertain. J was trimmed by 9 bases and V by 8 bases; bases with no gene match: 13. The CDR3 has 15 residues.

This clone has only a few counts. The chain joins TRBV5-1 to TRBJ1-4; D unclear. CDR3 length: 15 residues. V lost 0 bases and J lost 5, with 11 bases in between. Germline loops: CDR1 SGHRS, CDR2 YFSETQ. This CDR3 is CASSLDPSSNEKLFF. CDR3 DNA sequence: TGCGCCAGCAGCTTGGATCCGTCGAGCAATGAAAAACTGTTTTTT.

The chain's CDR3 is CASSQFHKPPGLAGEIEQFF. The CDR3 bases are TGCGCCAGCAGTCAATTCCACAAACCGCCGGGACTAGCGGGAGAGATTGAGCAGTTCTTC. The chain joins TRBV23-1 to TRBJ2-1, with 14 positions matching TRBD2. TRBV23-1 is filed as an ORF, its function uncertain. The CDR3 totals 20 residues. Germline trimming cut 1 base from V and 9 bases from J; bases unmatched to any gene: 17.

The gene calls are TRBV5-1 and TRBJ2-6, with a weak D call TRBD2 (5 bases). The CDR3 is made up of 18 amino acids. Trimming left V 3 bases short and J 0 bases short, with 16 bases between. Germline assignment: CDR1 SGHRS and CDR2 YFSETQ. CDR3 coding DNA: TGCGCCAGCAGCTCTCGGGGTCCTACTTACTCTGGGGCCAACGTCCTGACTTTC. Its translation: CASSSRGPTYSGANVLTF.

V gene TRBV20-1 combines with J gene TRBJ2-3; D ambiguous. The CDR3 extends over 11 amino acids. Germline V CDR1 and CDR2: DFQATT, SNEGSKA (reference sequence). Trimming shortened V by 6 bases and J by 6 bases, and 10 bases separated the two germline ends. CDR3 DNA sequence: TGCAGTGCCCCCCGTGGCGATACGCAGTATTTT. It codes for CSAPRGDTQYF.

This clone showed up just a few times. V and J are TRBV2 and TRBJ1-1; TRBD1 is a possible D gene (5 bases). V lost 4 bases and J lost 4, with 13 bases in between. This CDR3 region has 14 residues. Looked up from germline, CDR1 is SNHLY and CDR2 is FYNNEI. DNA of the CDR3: TGTGCCAGCAGTGTATCGACAGCAGTCACTGAAGCTTTCTTT. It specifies CASSVSTAVTEAFF.

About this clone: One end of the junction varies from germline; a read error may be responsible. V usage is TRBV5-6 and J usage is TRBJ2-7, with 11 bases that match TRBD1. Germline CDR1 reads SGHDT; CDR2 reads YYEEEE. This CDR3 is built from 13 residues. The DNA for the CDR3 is TGTGCCAGCAGCTTACGCGGACAGGGGGCGGAGAACTTC. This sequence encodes CASSLRGQGAENF.

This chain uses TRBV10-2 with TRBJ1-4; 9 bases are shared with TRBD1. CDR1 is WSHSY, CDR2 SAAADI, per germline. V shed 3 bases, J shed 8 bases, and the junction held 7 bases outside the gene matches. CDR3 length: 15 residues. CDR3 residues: CASSDVGTGREKLFF. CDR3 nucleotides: TGCGCCAGCAGTGACGTGGGGACAGGGAGAGAAAAACTGTTTTTT.

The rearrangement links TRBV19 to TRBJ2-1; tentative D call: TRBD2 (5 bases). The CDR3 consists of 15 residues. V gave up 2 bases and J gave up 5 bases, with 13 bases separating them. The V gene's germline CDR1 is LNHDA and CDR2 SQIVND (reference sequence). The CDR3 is CASSITSSRNNEQFF. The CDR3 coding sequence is TGTGCCAGTAGTATAACGTCTAGCAGAAACAATGAGCAGTTCTTC.

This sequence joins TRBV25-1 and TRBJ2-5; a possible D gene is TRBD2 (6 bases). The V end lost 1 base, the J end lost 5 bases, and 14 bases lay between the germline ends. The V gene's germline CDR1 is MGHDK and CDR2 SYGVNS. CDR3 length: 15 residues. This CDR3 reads CASSESYGSGETQYF. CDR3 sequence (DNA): TGTGCCAGCAGTGAATCGTACGGGAGTGGCGAGACCCAGTACTTC.

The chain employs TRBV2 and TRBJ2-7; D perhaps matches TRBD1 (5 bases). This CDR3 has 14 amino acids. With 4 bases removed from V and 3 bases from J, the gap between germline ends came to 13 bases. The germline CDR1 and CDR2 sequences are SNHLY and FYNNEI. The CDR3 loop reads CASSGWGRIYEQYF. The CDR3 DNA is TGTGCCAGCAGTGGATGGGGCAGGATCTACGAGCAGTACTTC.

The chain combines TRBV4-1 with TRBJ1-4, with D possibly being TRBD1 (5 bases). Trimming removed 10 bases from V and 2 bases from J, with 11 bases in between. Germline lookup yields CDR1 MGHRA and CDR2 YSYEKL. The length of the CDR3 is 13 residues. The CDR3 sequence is CATGEGTNEKLFF. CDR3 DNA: TGCGCCACCGGGGAGGGGACTAATGAAAAACTGTTTTTT.

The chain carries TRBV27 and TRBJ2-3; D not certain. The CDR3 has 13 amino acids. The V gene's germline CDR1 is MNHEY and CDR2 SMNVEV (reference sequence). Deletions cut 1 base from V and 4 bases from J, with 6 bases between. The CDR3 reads CASSLFHSDTQYF. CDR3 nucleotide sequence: TGTGCCAGCAGTTTATTCCACTCAGATACGCAGTATTTT.

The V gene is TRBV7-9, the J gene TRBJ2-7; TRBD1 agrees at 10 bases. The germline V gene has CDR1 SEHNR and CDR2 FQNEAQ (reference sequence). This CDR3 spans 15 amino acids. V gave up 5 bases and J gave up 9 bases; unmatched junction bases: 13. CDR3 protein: CASSPSGTGDLWQYF. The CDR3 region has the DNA TGTGCCAGCAGCCCTTCCGGGACAGGGGACCTTTGGCAGTACTTC.

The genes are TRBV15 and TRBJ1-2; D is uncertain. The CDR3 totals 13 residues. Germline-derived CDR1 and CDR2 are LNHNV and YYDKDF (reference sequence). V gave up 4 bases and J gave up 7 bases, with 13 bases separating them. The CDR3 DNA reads TGTGCCACCAGCACCTTAGGTCGGGTTGGCTACACCTTC. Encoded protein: CATSTLGRVGYTF. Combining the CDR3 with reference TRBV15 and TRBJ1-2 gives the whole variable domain DAMVIQNPRYQVTQFGKPVTLSCSQTLNHNVMYWYQQKSSQAPKLLFHYYDKDFNNEADTPDNFQSRRPNTSFCFLDIRSPGLGDTAMYLCATSTLGRVGYTFGSGTRLTVV.

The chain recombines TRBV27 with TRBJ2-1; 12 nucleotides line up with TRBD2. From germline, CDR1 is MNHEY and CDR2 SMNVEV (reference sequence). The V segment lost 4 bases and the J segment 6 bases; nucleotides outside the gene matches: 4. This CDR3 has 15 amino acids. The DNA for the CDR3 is TGTGCCAGCAGTTCCGGACTAGCGGGATTCAATGAGCAGTTCTTC. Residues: CASSSGLAGFNEQFF.

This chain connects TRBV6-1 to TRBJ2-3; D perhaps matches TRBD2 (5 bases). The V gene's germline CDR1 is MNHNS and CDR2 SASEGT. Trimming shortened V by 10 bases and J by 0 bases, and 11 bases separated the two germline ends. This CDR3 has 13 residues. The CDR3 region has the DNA TGTGCCATTTCGTGGACTAGCACAGATACGCAGTATTTT. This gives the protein CAISWTSTDTQYF.

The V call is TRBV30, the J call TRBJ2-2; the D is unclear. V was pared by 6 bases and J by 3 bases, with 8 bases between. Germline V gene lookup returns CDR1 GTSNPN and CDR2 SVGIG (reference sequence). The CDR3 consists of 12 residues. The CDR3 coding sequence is TGTGCCTGTCCCTCTGACACCGGGGAGCTGTTTTTT. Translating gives CACPSDTGELFF.

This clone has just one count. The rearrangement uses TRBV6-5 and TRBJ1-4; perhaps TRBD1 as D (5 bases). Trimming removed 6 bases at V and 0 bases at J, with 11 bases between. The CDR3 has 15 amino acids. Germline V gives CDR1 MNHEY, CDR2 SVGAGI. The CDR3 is CASRRQPPTNEKLFF. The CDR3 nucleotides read TGTGCCAGCAGGCGACAGCCGCCAACTAATGAAAAACTGTTTTTT.

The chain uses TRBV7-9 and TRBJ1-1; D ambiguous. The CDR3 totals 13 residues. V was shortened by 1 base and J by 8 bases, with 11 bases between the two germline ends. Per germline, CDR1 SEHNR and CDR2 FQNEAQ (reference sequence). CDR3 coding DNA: TGTGCCAGCAGCTTAGGGTTGGCAGGCGAAGCTTTCTTT. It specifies CASSLGLAGEAFF.